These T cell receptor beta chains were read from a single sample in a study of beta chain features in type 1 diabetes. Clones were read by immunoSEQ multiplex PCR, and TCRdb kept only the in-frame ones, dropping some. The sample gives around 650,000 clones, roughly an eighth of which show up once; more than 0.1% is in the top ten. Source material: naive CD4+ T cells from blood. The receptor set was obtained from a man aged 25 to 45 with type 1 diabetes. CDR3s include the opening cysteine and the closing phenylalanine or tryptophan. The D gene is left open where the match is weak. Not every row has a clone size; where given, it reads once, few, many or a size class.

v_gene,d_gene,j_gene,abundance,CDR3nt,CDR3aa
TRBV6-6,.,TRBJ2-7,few,TGTGCCAGTACGCCCGAACAGGGTCTGCAGTACTTC,CASTPEQGLQYF
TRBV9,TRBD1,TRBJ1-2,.,TGTGCCAGCAGCGTGACAGGGGTTGGTACGTTTGGCTACACCTTC,CASSVTGVGTFGYTF
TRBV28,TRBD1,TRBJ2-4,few,TGTGCCACTTTGGGACAGGGGGCCTACATTCAGTACTTC,CATLGQGAYIQYF
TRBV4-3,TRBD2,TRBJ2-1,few,TGCGCCAGCAGCCAAGGACTAGCGGGGAATGGGGGCAATGAGCAGTTCTTC,CASSQGLAGNGGNEQFF
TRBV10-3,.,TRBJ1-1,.,TGTGCCATCAGTGAGTCGCGACAGTTGAACACTGAAGCTTTCTTT,CAISESRQLNTEAFF
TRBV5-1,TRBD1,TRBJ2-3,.,TGCGCCAGCAGCTCCCCGTTGGACAGGGTGGCGACAGATACGCAGTATTTT,CASSSPLDRVATDTQYF
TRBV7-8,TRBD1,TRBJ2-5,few,TGTGCCAGCAGCTTACTCCGGGACAGCTATCAAGAGACCCAGTACTTC,CASSLLRDSYQETQYF
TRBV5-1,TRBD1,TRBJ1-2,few,TGCGCCAGCAGCGCGGACAGGGACTATGGCTACACCTTC,CASSADRDYGYTF
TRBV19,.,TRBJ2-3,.,TGTGCCAGTAGTCCTAACGGGCTGAGGACGCAGTATTTT,CASSPNGLRTQYF
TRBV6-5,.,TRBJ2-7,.,TGTGCCAGCAGATTGACAGGCCTAGACTCCTACGAGCAGTACTTC,CASRLTGLDSYEQYF
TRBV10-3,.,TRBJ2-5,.,TGTGCCATCAGTGAGTCGGGAGAGACCCAGTACTTC,CAISESGETQYF
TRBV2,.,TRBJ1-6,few,TGTGCCAGCATCCAGACGGGAGATAATTCACCCCTCCACTTT,CASIQTGDNSPLHF
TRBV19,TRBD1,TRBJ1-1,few,TGTGCCAGTAACGATCAGGGGGGCACTGAAGCTTTCTTT,CASNDQGGTEAFF
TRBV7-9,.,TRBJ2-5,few,TGTGCCAGCAGCTCCAGTGGGAGGTTGGACCAAGAGACCCAGTACTTC,CASSSSGRLDQETQYF
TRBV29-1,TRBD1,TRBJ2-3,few,TGCAGCGTCCGACAGGGCGGCACAGATACGCAGTATTTT,CSVRQGGTDTQYF
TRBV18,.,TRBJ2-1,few,TGTGCCAGCTCACCGGGGTTAGCCTACAATGAGCAGTTCTTC,CASSPGLAYNEQFF
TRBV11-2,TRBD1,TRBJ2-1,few,TGTGCCAGCAGCCCCACAGGGGGCTCCTACAATGAGCAGTTCTTC,CASSPTGGSYNEQFF
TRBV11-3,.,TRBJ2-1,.,TGTGCCAGCAGCTTAGGAGGGATATCCTACAATGAGCAGTTCTTC,CASSLGGISYNEQFF
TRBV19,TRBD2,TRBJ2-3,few,TGTGCCACTAGGACTAGCGGCACAGATACGCAGTATTTT,CATRTSGTDTQYF
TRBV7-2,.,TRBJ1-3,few,TGTGCCAGCAGCTTATGGGACCCTCTAGCATCTGGAAACACCATATATTTT,CASSLWDPLASGNTIYF
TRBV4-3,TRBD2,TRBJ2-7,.,TGCGCCAGCAGCCAAGAAGGAGCGGGGGCGACGGAGCAGTACTTC,CASSQEGAGATEQYF
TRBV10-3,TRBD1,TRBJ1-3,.,TGTGCCATCACCGGACAGGGATCCGGAAACACCATATATTTT,CAITGQGSGNTIYF
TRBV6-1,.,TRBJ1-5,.,TGTGCCAGCAGTGAGACTTCCCTCTTGAATCAGCCCCAGCATTTT,CASSETSLLNQPQHF
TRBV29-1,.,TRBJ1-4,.,TGCAGCGTTGACAGGGGTAATGAAAAACTGTTTTTT,CSVDRGNEKLFF
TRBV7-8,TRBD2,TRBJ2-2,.,TGTGCCAGCAGCTTAACCACTAGCGGGAGGGCCCCCGGGGAGCTGTTTTTT,CASSLTTSGRAPGELFF
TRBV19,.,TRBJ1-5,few,TGTGCCAGTAGTAACGGCAGGGAGAAGCATTTT,CASSNGREKHF
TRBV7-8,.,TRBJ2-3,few,TGTGCCAGCAGCCCCGGGAGAGCAGGAGATACGCAGTATTTT,CASSPGRAGDTQYF
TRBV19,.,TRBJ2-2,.,TGTGCCAGTATCCCTAGGGGCTCCGGGGAGCTGTTTTTT,CASIPRGSGELFF
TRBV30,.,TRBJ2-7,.,TGTGCCTGGAGTTGGACGGGAAATTACGAGCAGTACTTC,CAWSWTGNYEQYF
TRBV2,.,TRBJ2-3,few,TGTGCCAGCACCCAGAGAGGACTTGGCACAGATACGCAGTATTTT,CASTQRGLGTDTQYF
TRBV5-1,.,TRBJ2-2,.,TGCGCCAGCAGCTTGGGATTTAATGCCGGGGAGCTGTTTTTT,CASSLGFNAGELFF
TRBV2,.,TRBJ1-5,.,TGTGCCAGCAGCGCGGACAGTGTTCAGCCCCAGCATTTT,CASSADSVQPQHF
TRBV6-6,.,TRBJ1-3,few,TGTGCCAGCAGTTACCTTGCAAACACCATATATTTT,CASSYLANTIYF
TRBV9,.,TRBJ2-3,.,TGTGCCAGCAGCCCCCTAAGGGCCACAGATACGCAGTATTTT,CASSPLRATDTQYF
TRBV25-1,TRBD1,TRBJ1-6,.,TGTGCCAGCACCCTACACGGGACAGAAAATTCACCCCTCCACTTT,CASTLHGTENSPLHF
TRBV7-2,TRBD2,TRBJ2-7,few,TGTGCCAGCAGCTTTGGAGCGGGGCCCTCCTACGAGCAGTACTTC,CASSFGAGPSYEQYF
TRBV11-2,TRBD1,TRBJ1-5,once,TGTGCCAGCAGCTTAGATGGCCAGGGGGGCAATCAGCCCCAGCATTTT,CASSLDGQGGNQPQHF
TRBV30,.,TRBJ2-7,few,TGTGCCTGGAGTTCACGGGCCTACTCCTACGAGCAGTACTTC,CAWSSRAYSYEQYF
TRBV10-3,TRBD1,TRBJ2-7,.,TGTGCCATCAGTGATGGGGACAGAACCTACGAGCAGTACTTC,CAISDGDRTYEQYF
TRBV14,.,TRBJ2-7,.,TGTGCCAGCAGCCCCCTGGGACCGCTGTCCTACGAGCAGTACTTC,CASSPLGPLSYEQYF
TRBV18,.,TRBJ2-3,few,TGTGCCAGCTCGACAACAGATACGCAGTATTTT,CASSTTDTQYF
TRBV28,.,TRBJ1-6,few,TGTGCCAGCAGTTTAACGGGACCGGGGTCTTCACCCCTCCACTTT,CASSLTGPGSSPLHF
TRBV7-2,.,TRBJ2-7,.,TGTGCCAGCAGCTTAGCGGGTAACTACGAGCAGTACTTC,CASSLAGNYEQYF
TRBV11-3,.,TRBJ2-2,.,TGTGCCAGCAGCCCCCGCCCGGTGGGCACCGGGGAGCTGTTTTTT,CASSPRPVGTGELFF
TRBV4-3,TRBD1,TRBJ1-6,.,TGCGCCAGCAGCCAAGATGCTCGACAGGGGGATTCACCCCTCCACTTT,CASSQDARQGDSPLHF
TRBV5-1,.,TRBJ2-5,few,TGCGCCAGCAGCCCCGGGGTCCAAGAGACCCAGTACTTC,CASSPGVQETQYF
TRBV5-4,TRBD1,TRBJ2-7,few,TGTGCCAGCAGCTCGGGACAGTCAGGTGGCTACGAGCAGTACTTC,CASSSGQSGGYEQYF
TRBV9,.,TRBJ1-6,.,TGTGCCAGCAGCGCCCGACACAGGGATTCACCCCTCCACTTT,CASSARHRDSPLHF
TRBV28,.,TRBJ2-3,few,TGTGCCAGCAGCGGGGCTGTTCTAGATACGCAGTATTTT,CASSGAVLDTQYF
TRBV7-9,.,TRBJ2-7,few,TGTGCAGCCGAAGGGGGGGCCCTGAGCTCCTACGAGCAGTACTTC,CAAEGGALSSYEQYF
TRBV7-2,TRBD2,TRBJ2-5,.,TGTGCCAGCAGCTTAAAGCGGGGAGAGGGGGAGACCCAGTACTTC,CASSLKRGEGETQYF
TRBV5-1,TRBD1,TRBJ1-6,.,TGCGCCAGCAGGTCCGGGACAGGCAATTCACCCCTCCACTTT,CASRSGTGNSPLHF